Presented here are 13 T cell receptor beta chains from one specimen sequenced in a study of CD8 T cells in ankylosing spondylitis. Overall study findings and caveats: Seemingly characteristic of ankylosing spondylitis blood was a TCR beta motif consisting of several highly homologous variants.

Their recognized antigens are unknown. TCRdb itself ran the 5' RACE reads through MiXCR, one entry per CDR3 protein. The data hold 670,000 or so distinct CDR3 sequences, with over 15% observed a single time. Sequenced: blood, either unsorted or a sorted T cell fraction (not recorded which). These receptors were collected from a male donor with ankylosing spondylitis.

This clonotype has just a few counts. The chain joins TRBV4-1 to TRBJ2-5; 12 bases are shared with TRBD1. The V and J ends lost 3 bases and 5 bases, in that order; junction bases with no gene match: 7. This CDR3 has 16 amino acids. Per the germline V gene, CDR1 is MGHRA and CDR2 is YSYEKL. CDR3 residues: CASSQGQGARSETQYF. The CDR3 region has the DNA TGCGCCAGCAGCCAGGGACAGGGGGCAAGGTCGGAGACCCAGTACTTC.

This chain joins TRBV11-2 and TRBJ2-1; 9 nucleotides agree with TRBD2. The CDR3 sequence is 18 residues long. Germline V CDR1 and CDR2: SGHAT, FQNNGV. V lost 1 base, J lost 5 bases, and 12 bases stayed unmatched. The CDR3 sequence: CASSLVLVAGVGDNEQFF. The CDR3 DNA is TGTGCCAGCAGCTTAGTACTGGTAGCGGGAGTTGGGGACAATGAGCAGTTCTTC.

This clonotype was observed a few times. This chain links TRBV20-1 with TRBJ1-2; D is perhaps TRBD1 (6 bases). CDR1 and CDR2 (germline): DFQATT, SNEGSKA (reference sequence). CDR3 size: 13 residues. V was clipped by 3 bases and J by 7 bases, with 15 bases between them. The CDR3, as DNA: TGCAGTGCTAGGGACGGGGGGCGGGCTGGCTACACCTTC. It is translated as CSARDGGRAGYTF.

This clonotype was seen many times. The genes are TRBV28 and TRBJ2-1; TRBD2 matches at 14 bases. The CDR3 covers 18 residues. V lost 4 bases, J lost 3 bases, and 8 bases stayed unmatched. CDR1 and CDR2 from the germline V gene are MDHEN and SYDVKM. The CDR3 sequence: CASSSPGTSGSNYNEQFF. In nucleotides, the CDR3 is TGTGCCAGCAGTTCCCCCGGGACTAGCGGGAGTAACTACAATGAGCAGTTCTTC.

This clonotype was counted ten times or more. V and J are TRBV12-3 or TRBV12-4 and TRBJ2-7; D is unclear. V was shortened by 5 bases and J by 6 bases, with 20 bases between the two germline ends. The length of the CDR3 is 15 residues. In nucleotides, the CDR3 is TGTGCCAGCAGTCTCCTCGGTACAGCTTGGGGCGAGCAGTACTTC. Protein sequence: CASSLLGTAWGEQYF.

This chain connects TRBV11-2 to TRBJ2-2; D may match TRBD1 or TRBD2 (5 bases each). From germline, CDR1 is SGHAT and CDR2 FQNNGV. The CDR3 is made up of 14 amino acids. The V and J ends lost 6 bases and 3 bases respectively, with 11 bases between them. The CDR3 protein is CASSPGTYTGELFF. The CDR3 coding sequence is TGTGCCAGCAGTCCCGGGACCTACACCGGGGAGCTGTTTTTT.

This clonotype was picked up a small number of times. The chain uses TRBV20-1 and TRBJ2-7; possible D gene TRBD2, 6 bases. The CDR3 is 14 amino acids. Per the germline V gene, CDR1 is DFQATT and CDR2 is SNEGSKA (reference sequence). V was trimmed by 4 bases and J by 6 bases, leaving 19 bases between them. CDR3 in amino acids: CSAIREPSPLEQYF. The CDR3 region has the DNA TGCAGTGCTATCCGGGAGCCTAGCCCACTCGAGCAGTACTTC.

The V call is TRBV12-3 or TRBV12-4, the J call TRBJ2-5; D is possibly TRBD2 (6 bases). Trimming took off 7 bases at V and 5 bases at J, with 20 bases between the two ends. The CDR3 sequence is 15 residues long. The CDR3 region has the DNA TGTGCCAGCACCTCAATAGCGGAATACGGCGAGACCCAGTACTTC. This translates into CASTSIAEYGETQYF.

V is TRBV5-6 and J is TRBJ1-1; 9 bases align to TRBD1. The CDR3 runs 17 residues. Germline lookup yields CDR1 SGHDT and CDR2 YYEEEE. With V trimmed by 3 bases and J by 7 bases, 16 bases remained unmatched. CDR3 amino acids: CASSSQKQGALWVEAFF. The CDR3 region has the DNA TGTGCCAGCAGCTCACAGAAACAGGGGGCCTTATGGGTTGAAGCTTTCTTT.

The rearrangement joins TRBV20-1 to TRBJ2-3; 8 bases align to TRBD1. The CDR3 sequence is 14 residues long. Germline loops: CDR1 DFQATT, CDR2 SNEGSKA (reference sequence). V shed 6 bases, J shed 4 bases, and the junction held 9 bases outside the gene matches. The DNA of the CDR3 is TGCAGTGCCGAAGGAACAGGGGGTGCAGATACGCAGTATTTT. Amino acid sequence: CSAEGTGGADTQYF.

This clonotype appeared many times. The chain has TRBV3-1 and TRBJ2-4; D is unresolved. CDR1 LGHDT and CDR2 YNNKEL come from the germline V gene (reference sequence). There are 15 residues in the CDR3. V shed 0 bases and J shed 6 bases, with 12 bases lying between them. The CDR3 loop is CASSQDGGRANIQYF. In nucleotides, the CDR3 is TGTGCCAGCAGCCAAGATGGTGGACGGGCAAACATTCAGTACTTC.

The chain recombines TRBV3-1 with TRBJ1-2; the D gene is possibly TRBD1 (6 bases). V was clipped by 3 bases and J by 1 base, with 21 bases between them. The CDR3 consists of 18 residues. Germline values: CDR1 LGHDT, CDR2 YNNKEL (reference sequence). This CDR3 reads CASSQDIPGASVNYGYTF. The CDR3 DNA reads as TGTGCCAGCAGCCAGGATATCCCGGGGGCTTCGGTTAACTATGGCTACACCTTC.

J is TRBJ2-7 and V is TRBV5-1; D is undetermined. Per the germline V gene, CDR1 is SGHRS and CDR2 is YFSETQ. The CDR3 covers 13 residues. The V end was cut by 2 bases, the J end by 3 bases, with 9 bases between. For the CDR3, the DNA is TGCGCCAGCAGCTTTACCAGAAACTACGAGCAGTACTTC. It codes for CASSFTRNYEQYF.